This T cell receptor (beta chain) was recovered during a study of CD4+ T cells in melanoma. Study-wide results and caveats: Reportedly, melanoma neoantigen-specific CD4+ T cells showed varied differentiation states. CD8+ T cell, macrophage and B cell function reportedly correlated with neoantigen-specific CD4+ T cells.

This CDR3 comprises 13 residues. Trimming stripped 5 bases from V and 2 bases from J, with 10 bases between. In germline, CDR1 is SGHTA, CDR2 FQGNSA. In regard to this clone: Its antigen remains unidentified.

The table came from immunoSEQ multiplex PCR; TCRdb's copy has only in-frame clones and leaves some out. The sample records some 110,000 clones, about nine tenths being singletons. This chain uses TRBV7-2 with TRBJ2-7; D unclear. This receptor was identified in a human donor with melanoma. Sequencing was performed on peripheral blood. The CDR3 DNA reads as TGTGCCAGCAGCATGCCGATTACCTACGAGCAGTACTTC. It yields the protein CASSMPITYEQYF. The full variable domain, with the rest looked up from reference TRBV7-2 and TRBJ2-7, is GAGVSQSPSNKVTEKGKDVELRCDPISGHTALYWYRQSLGQGLEFLIYFQGNSAPDKSGLPSDRFSAERTGGSVSTLTIQRTQQEDSAVYLCASSMPITYEQYFGPGTRLTVT.